Shown below are 24 T cell receptor beta chains from a single sample sequenced in a study of cytomegalovirus exposure and HLA in healthy donors. TCRdb's table, derived via immunoSEQ multiplex PCR, lists solely in-frame clones and lacks some. The sample has 300,000 to 450,000 clones, roughly 90% seen once; the top ten hold 0.65% to 0.95%. Sequencing input: PBMCs. Receptors were obtained from a woman aged 18 to 35 in good health and CMV-seronegative.

This clone was counted a few times. The genes are TRBV27 and TRBJ1-6; D is undetermined. This CDR3 has 15 amino acids. The germline V gene encodes CDR1 MNHEY and CDR2 SMNVEV (reference sequence). The V end was cut by 0 bases, the J end by 10 bases, with 13 bases between. The CDR3 DNA reads as TGTGCCAGCAGTTTATCGAACCCCCTATACTCACCCCTCCACTTT. Its protein product is CASSLSNPLYSPLHF.

The V and J genes are TRBV10-2 and TRBJ1-1; D perhaps matches TRBD1 (6 bases). The germline V gene has CDR1 WSHSY and CDR2 SAAADI. There are 16 residues in the CDR3. V lost 8 bases, J lost 0 bases, and 19 bases lay in between. CDR3 loop: CASSQGTHELNTEAFF. The CDR3 DNA follows: TGCGCCAGCTCCCAGGGGACACACGAACTGAACACTGAAGCTTTCTTT.

V and J are TRBV6-4 and TRBJ2-1; weak D call: TRBD1 (6 bases). The V gene's germline CDR1 is MRHNA and CDR2 SNTAGT. There are 12 residues in the CDR3. Between the trimmed V and J ends, which lost 3 bases and 8 bases, there was a span of 8 bases. This CDR3 is CASSEGGYEQFF. The DNA for the CDR3 is TGTGCCAGCAGTGAAGGGGGATATGAGCAGTTCTTC.

V usage is TRBV10-3 and J usage is TRBJ2-7; 10 nucleotides align to TRBD1. The germline gives CDR1 ENHRY, CDR2 SYGVKD. The CDR3 extends over 15 amino acids. With V trimmed by 6 bases and J by 0 bases, 5 bases remained unmatched. CDR3 protein: CAISSGQGLSYEQYF. The CDR3 DNA sequence: TGTGCCATCAGCTCGGGACAGGGGCTCTCCTACGAGCAGTACTTC.

The rearrangement links TRBV27 to TRBJ2-1; 10 bases are a match to TRBD2. The CDR3 has 17 amino acids. Germline CDR1 MNHEY, CDR2 SMNVEV (reference sequence). The junction had 18 bases not matched to a gene; V was cut back by 7 bases and J by 9 bases. The CDR3 spells CASKGKLAGRKPGEQFF. The CDR3, as DNA: TGTGCCAGCAAAGGGAAACTAGCGGGGAGAAAACCCGGTGAGCAGTTCTTC.

Only one count was recorded for this clone. The chain links TRBV6-5 to TRBJ1-1; TRBD1 matches 7 bases. The CDR3 covers 13 residues. V lost 0 bases and J lost 6; bases outside the gene matches: 1. CDR1 and CDR2 from the germline V gene are MNHEY and SVGAGI. The chain's CDR3 is CASSYSQGAEAFF. CDR3 in DNA: TGTGCCAGCAGTTACTCTCAGGGGGCTGAAGCTTTCTTT.

This clone was found a few times. V usage is TRBV2 and J usage is TRBJ1-2; D is perhaps TRBD1 (6 bases). Germline V gene sequence: CDR1 SNHLY, CDR2 FYNNEI. The CDR3 has 11 residues. Trimming left V 3 bases short and J 8 bases short, with 7 bases between. CDR3 in amino acids: CASSDRGGYTF. DNA for the CDR3: TGTGCCAGCAGTGACAGGGGCGGCTACACCTTC.

The sample holds one count of this clone. CDR3 nucleotide sequence: TGTGCCAGCAGTTTCTGGGACAGGGGTGGGGAGCAGTACTTC. This encodes CASSFWDRGGEQYF. The chain employs TRBV27 and TRBJ2-7, with 10 bases lining up with TRBD1. The CDR3 sequence is 14 residues long. Unmatched junction bases numbered 6, after V lost 3 bases and J lost 7 bases. CDR1 is MNHEY, CDR2 SMNVEV, per germline (reference sequence).

The chain employs TRBV18 and TRBJ1-2, with D unresolved. CDR3 length: 15 residues. The ends were cut back, 0 bases at V and 1 base at J, with 9 bases in the middle. From germline, CDR1 is KGHSH and CDR2 LQKENI. CDR3 in amino acids: CASSPPYSFNYGYTF. The CDR3 bases are TGTGCCAGCTCACCACCATACAGCTTTAACTATGGCTACACCTTC.

The sample holds one count of this clone. The rearrangement links TRBV5-6 to TRBJ1-6, with a tentative D call TRBD1 (5 bases). Per germline, CDR1 SGHDT and CDR2 YYEEEE. Trimming took 5 bases from V and 5 from J, leaving 17 bases between them. The CDR3 loop spans 16 amino acids. The CDR3 sequence: CASSLRGGWDNSPLHF. The DNA for the CDR3 is TGTGCCAGCAGTCTACGCGGGGGATGGGATAATTCACCCCTCCACTTT. The whole variable domain, remainder taken from reference TRBV5-6 and TRBJ1-6, is DAGVTQSPTHLIKTRGQQVTLRCSPKSGHDTVSWYQQALGQGPQFIFQYYEEEERQRGNFPDRFSGHQFPNYSSELNVNALLLGDSALYLCASSLRGGWDNSPLHFGNGTRLTVT.

The chain's CDR3 is CASSTGNHNEQFF. In nucleotides, the CDR3 is TGTGCCAGCAGCACCGGGAACCACAATGAGCAGTTCTTC. J is TRBJ2-1 and V is TRBV7-8, with TRBD2 as a possible D gene (5 bases). V was shortened by 5 bases and J by 5 bases, with 10 bases between the two germline ends. This CDR3 is built from 13 residues. The germline CDR1 and CDR2 sequences are SGHVS and FQNEAQ.

The J gene is TRBJ2-3, the V gene TRBV28, with 8 bases fitting TRBD2. The CDR3 spans 14 residues. Germline CDR1 MDHEN, CDR2 SYDVKM. V shed 4 bases and J 2 bases; nucleotides not matched to a gene: 2. DNA for the CDR3: TGTGCCAGCAGTTCACTAGCGGCCACAGATACGCAGTATTTT. It translates to CASSSLAATDTQYF.

The rearrangement links TRBV4-2 to TRBJ1-6; TRBD1 matches 7 bases. The germline CDR1 and CDR2 sequences are LGHNA and YNFKEQ. J was trimmed by 5 bases and V by 3 bases; bases with no gene match: 13. This CDR3 contains 18 residues. CDR3 protein: CASSQDSTGRWNNSPLHF. Here the CDR3 DNA reads TGTGCCAGCAGCCAGGACTCGACAGGGAGGTGGAATAATTCACCCCTCCACTTT.

The chain has TRBV27 and TRBJ2-7; perhaps TRBD1 as D (6 bases). The length of the CDR3 is 14 residues. From germline, CDR1 is MNHEY and CDR2 SMNVEV (reference sequence). V lost 2 bases to trimming and J lost 5 bases, with 13 bases between them. The CDR3 protein is CASSLRGQHHEQYF. The CDR3 bases are TGTGCCAGCAGTTTAAGAGGACAGCACCACGAGCAGTACTTC.

There are a few counts of this clone. The rearrangement uses TRBV5-4 and TRBJ2-1; the match to TRBD2 covers 7 bases. Germline loops: CDR1 SGHNT, CDR2 YYREEE (reference sequence). CDR3 length equals 16 residues. Unmatched junction bases numbered 9, after V lost 4 bases and J lost 2 bases. DNA for the CDR3: TGTGCCAGCAGCCTGAGGAGGCTAGCGGCCTACAATGAGCAGTTCTTC. It yields the protein CASSLRRLAAYNEQFF.

Here the CDR3 reads CASSGTGGGNQPQHF. The CDR3 DNA follows: TGTGCCAGCAGCGGTACAGGGGGCGGCAATCAGCCCCAGCATTTT. V is TRBV2 and J is TRBJ1-5; 9 positions match TRBD1. Germline lookup yields CDR1 SNHLY and CDR2 FYNNEI. Trimming took 6 bases from V and 2 from J; bases not matched to a gene: 5. This CDR3 is built from 15 residues.

The chain joins TRBV6-1 to TRBJ1-5; D is undetermined. With 0 bases removed from V and 0 bases from J, the gap between germline ends came to 6 bases. Per the germline V gene, CDR1 is MNHNS and CDR2 is SASEGT. CDR3 length: 15 amino acids. As DNA, the CDR3 is TGTGCCAGCAGTGAAGCCCCGTATAGCAATCAGCCCCAGCATTTT. Translated, it gives CASSEAPYSNQPQHF.

The CDR3 nucleotides read TGTGCCAGCAGTTACTCTGGGACAGGGGTTGAAAAACTGTTTTTT. Its protein is CASSYSGTGVEKLFF. This chain links TRBV6-5 with TRBJ1-4; 10 bases map to TRBD1. The germline CDR1 and CDR2 sequences are MNHEY and SVGAGI. The CDR3 extends over 15 amino acids. V shed 0 bases, J shed 7 bases, and the junction held 2 bases outside the gene matches.

This clone showed up just once. The chain uses TRBV28 and TRBJ2-5; 7 positions agree with TRBD1. This CDR3 contains 15 residues. V dropped 4 bases and J dropped 5; count of bases not matched to a gene: 10. Germline V gives CDR1 MDHEN, CDR2 SYDVKM. In nucleotides, the CDR3 is TGTGCCAGCAGTTCCGGACAGGACTGGGTGGAGACCCAGTACTTC. Its translation is CASSSGQDWVETQYF.

On this clone itself: Because the CDR3 is missing its conserved closing phenylalanine or tryptophan, this is likely a read error. The chain has TRBV6-1 and TRBJ2-7, with D perhaps matching TRBD2 (7 bases). This CDR3 spans 15 amino acids. The V gene lost 8 bases and the J gene lost 6 bases, with 23 bases spanning the gap. Looked up from germline, CDR1 is MNHNS and CDR2 is SASEGT. The CDR3 coding sequence is TGTGCCAGCTCTGTACGCTTTGGGGGGGCGCTCGAGCAGTACCTC. Amino acids: CASSVRFGGALEQYL.

This chain links TRBV6-5 with TRBJ2-1; the D gene is possibly TRBD2 (6 bases). Trimming left V 4 bases short and J 5 bases short, with 15 bases between. Germline CDR1 and CDR2: MNHEY and SVGAGI. The CDR3 runs to 15 residues. Here the CDR3 DNA reads TGTGCCAGCAGTTCTTGGAGGGAGTTTGACAATGAGCAGTTCTTC. Its protein is CASSSWREFDNEQFF.

The gene calls are TRBV6-5 and TRBJ2-5; maybe TRBD1 (5 bases). Germline V gives CDR1 MNHEY, CDR2 SVGAGI. Between the trimmed V and J ends, which lost 0 bases and 4 bases, there was a span of 15 bases. The CDR3 has 16 amino acids. Here the CDR3 reads CASSYSATLQGETQYF. The CDR3 nucleotides read TGTGCCAGCAGTTACTCGGCAACCCTCCAGGGAGAGACCCAGTACTTC.

The chain uses TRBV28 and TRBJ2-7, with TRBD1 matching 7 bases. CDR3 length equals 13 residues. The J segment lost 3 bases and the V segment lost 7 bases, leaving 6 bases of the junction unmatched. In germline, CDR1 is MDHEN, CDR2 SYDVKM. CDR3 DNA sequence: TGTGCCAGCATGAGGGACAGAAACTACGAGCAGTACTTC. As protein: CASMRDRNYEQYF.

This rearrangement joins TRBV27 to TRBJ2-7; 9 nucleotides align to TRBD2. The V and J ends lost 6 bases and 3 bases, in that order; junction bases with no gene match: 6. The CDR3 spans 14 residues. Germline values: CDR1 MNHEY, CDR2 SMNVEV (reference sequence). CDR3 nucleotides: TGTGCCAGCAGGACTAGCGGATATATCTACGAGCAGTACTTC. The encoded protein is CASRTSGYIYEQYF.